This T cell receptor beta chain was sequenced in a study of T cell clones after liver transplantation. Study-wide background: Without induction therapy, subjects received standard immunosuppression until 12-24 months post-transplant. Draws occurred before transplant, before withdrawal, and after complete or failed withdrawal.

CDR3 size: 15 residues. V lost 6 bases to trimming and J lost 3 bases, with 17 bases between them. The germline CDR1 and CDR2 sequences are KGHSH and LQKENI. Only in-frame clones appear in the TCRdb table, and some are missing; sequencing was by immunoSEQ multiplex PCR. The sample contains 40,000 to 65,000 clones, roughly 80% of which appear only once. This clone was seen only once. Sequences were derived from CD4+ T cells from blood, sampled before liver transplant. The chain combines TRBV18 with TRBJ2-5; maybe TRBD1 (5 bases). The clonotype originates from a human donor who received a liver transplant. The CDR3 reads CASSFSKGLKETQYF. DNA of the CDR3: TGTGCCAGCTCTTTTAGCAAGGGGCTAAAAGAGACCCAGTACTTC.